The rows below give T cell receptor beta chains drawn from one sample of a study of OX40 agonist ivuxolimab in advanced cancers. Clones were read by immunoSEQ multiplex PCR, and TCRdb kept only the in-frame ones, dropping some. The sample has fewer than 95,000 clones, around 84% seen once. The sequencing used CD4+ or CD8+ T cells sorted from blood, collected in a trial of the OX40 agonist ivuxolimab. The receptors originated from an adult with an advanced solid tumor such as melanoma, head and neck, liver or kidney cancer. The CDR3 runs from the conserved cysteine through the conserved F or W. A D gene is named only where the DNA matches it firmly. For some rows the clone size is stated as once, few or many, or as a class when expanded; others skip it.

TRBJ1-2,TRBV9,NA,NA,15,CASSVAGRGPGGYTF,TGTGCCAGCAGCGTAGCTGGGAGGGGTCCAGGTGGCTACACCTTC
TRBJ2-5,TRBV27,TRBD2,NA,15,CASSRASGGQETQYF,TGTGCCAGCAGTCGCGCTAGCGGGGGACAAGAGACCCAGTACTTC
TRBJ2-5,TRBV27,NA,NA,11,CASSSEETQYF,TGTGCCAGCAGTTCAGAGGAGACCCAGTACTTC
TRBJ1-2,TRBV6-5,NA,NA,12,CASRRGNYGYTF,TGTGCCAGTCGCCGGGGGAACTATGGCTACACCTTC
TRBJ1-2,TRBV27,NA,once,17,CASSLSPATGLNYGYTF,TGTGCCAGCAGTTTATCGCCCGCGACAGGACTTAACTATGGCTACACCTTC
TRBJ2-1,TRBV2,NA,NA,15,CASSEGTVSRDEQFF,TGTGCCAGCAGTGAGGGGACTGTTAGTAGGGATGAGCAGTTCTTC
TRBJ1-5,TRBV28,NA,NA,13,CASRIVHNQPQHF,TGTGCCAGCAGGATCGTCCACAATCAGCCCCAGCATTTT
TRBJ2-1,TRBV28,TRBD2,NA,14,CASTRSGGNNEQFF,TGTGCCAGCACCCGGAGCGGGGGGAACAATGAGCAGTTCTTC
TRBJ2-1,TRBV11-2,NA,NA,15,CASSSIKGTSNEQFF,TGTGCCAGCAGCTCAATCAAGGGTACTAGTAATGAGCAGTTCTTC
TRBJ2-1,TRBV2,NA,NA,15,CASRPRPPTYNEQFF,TGTGCCAGCAGGCCGAGGCCCCCCACCTACAATGAGCAGTTCTTC
TRBJ2-7,TRBV10-2,TRBD2,NA,16,CASSWGGSPSSYEQYF,TGCGCCAGCAGCTGGGGGGGTAGCCCGAGCTCCTACGAGCAGTACTTC
TRBJ1-5,TRBV28,NA,NA,13,CASLLSPNQPQHF,TGTGCCAGTCTTTTATCCCCCAATCAGCCCCAGCATTTT
TRBJ2-5,TRBV6-6,TRBD1,NA,14,CASSRTGLQETQYF,TGTGCCAGCAGTCGGACAGGACTCCAAGAGACCCAGTACTTC
TRBJ1-1,TRBV9,NA,NA,13,CASSVSGQTEAFF,TGTGCCAGCAGCGTATCGGGGCAGACTGAAGCTTTCTTT
TRBJ2-1,TRBV20-1,TRBD2,NA,11,CSGGGHNEQFF,TGCAGCGGGGGGGGACACAATGAGCAGTTCTTC
TRBJ2-1,TRBV7-9,NA,NA,15,CASSPQPGGGDEQFF,TGTGCCAGCAGCCCCCAACCAGGAGGGGGGGATGAGCAGTTCTTC